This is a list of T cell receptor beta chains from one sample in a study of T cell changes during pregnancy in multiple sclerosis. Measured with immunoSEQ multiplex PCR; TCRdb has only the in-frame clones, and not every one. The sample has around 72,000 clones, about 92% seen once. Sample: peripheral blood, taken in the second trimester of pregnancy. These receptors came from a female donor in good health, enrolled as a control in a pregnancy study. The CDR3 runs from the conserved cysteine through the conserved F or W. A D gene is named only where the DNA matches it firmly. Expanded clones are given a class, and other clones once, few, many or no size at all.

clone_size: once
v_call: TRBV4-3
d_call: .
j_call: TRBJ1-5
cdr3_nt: TGCGCCAGCAGCCTAGCTTTGACAGGTAATCAGCCCCAGCATTTT
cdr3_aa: CASSLALTGNQPQHF

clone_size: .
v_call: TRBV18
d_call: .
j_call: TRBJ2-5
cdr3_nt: TGTGCCAGCTCACCACAGGCTAGCGTAGAGACCCAGTACTTC
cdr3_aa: CASSPQASVETQYF

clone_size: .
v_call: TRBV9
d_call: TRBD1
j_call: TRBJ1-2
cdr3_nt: TGTGCCAGCAGCACCTACGACAGGGGGAGTGGGGGCTACACCTTC
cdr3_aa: CASSTYDRGSGGYTF

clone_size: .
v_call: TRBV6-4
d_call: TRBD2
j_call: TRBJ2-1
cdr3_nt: TGTGCCAGCAGTGAAGCTAGCGGGGGTAATAATGAGCAGTTCTTC
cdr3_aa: CASSEASGGNNEQFF

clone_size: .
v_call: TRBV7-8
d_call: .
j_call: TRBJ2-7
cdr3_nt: TGTGCCAGCAGCTTAGTTCGGGCAGGGCACACCTACGAGCAGTACTTC
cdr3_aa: CASSLVRAGHTYEQYF

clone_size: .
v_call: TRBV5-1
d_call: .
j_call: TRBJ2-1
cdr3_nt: TGCGCCAGCAGCCCTGAACGCGGGGGCGTCTACAATGAGCAGTTCTTC
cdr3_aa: CASSPERGGVYNEQFF

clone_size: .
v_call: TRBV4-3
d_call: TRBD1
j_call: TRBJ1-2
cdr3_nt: TGCGCCAGCAGCCAGGGGACAGGGACTAACTATGGCTACACCTTC
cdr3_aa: CASSQGTGTNYGYTF

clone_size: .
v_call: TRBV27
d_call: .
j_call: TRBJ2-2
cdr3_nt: TGTGCCAGCAAGGTTTACAGCACCGGGGAGCTGTTTTTT
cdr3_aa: CASKVYSTGELFF

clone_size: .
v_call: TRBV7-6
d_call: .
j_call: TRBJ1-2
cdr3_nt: TGTGCCAGCAGCTTAGGGGTTTGGCAGGGGACCGATGGCTACACCTTC
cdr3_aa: CASSLGVWQGTDGYTF

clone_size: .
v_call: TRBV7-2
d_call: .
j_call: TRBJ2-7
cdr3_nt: TGTGCCAGCAGCTCCCCAGGGGCTGCCTACGAGCAGTACTTC
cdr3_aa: CASSSPGAAYEQYF

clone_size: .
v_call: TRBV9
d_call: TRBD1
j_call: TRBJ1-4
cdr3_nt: TGTGCCAGCAGCGCGGGACAGGCTACCGCAACTAATGAAAAACTGTTTTTT
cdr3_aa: CASSAGQATATNEKLFF

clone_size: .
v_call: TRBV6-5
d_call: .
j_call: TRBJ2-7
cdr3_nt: TGTGCCAGCAGTTACGAGGGCCGGGGGGAGCAGTACTTC
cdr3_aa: CASSYEGRGEQYF

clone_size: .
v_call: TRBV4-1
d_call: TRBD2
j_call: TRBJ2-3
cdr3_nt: TGCGCCAGCAGCCAAGTAATGCGGGGGGGTGGCACAGATACGCAGTATTTT
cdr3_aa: CASSQVMRGGGTDTQYF

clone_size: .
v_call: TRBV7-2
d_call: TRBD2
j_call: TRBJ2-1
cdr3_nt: TGTGCCAGCAGCCCTAGGGGGATCACTAGCGGGGGTAGAGGTGAGCAGTTCTTC
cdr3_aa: CASSPRGITSGGRGEQFF

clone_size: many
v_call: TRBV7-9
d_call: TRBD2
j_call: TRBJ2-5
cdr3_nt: TGTGCCAGCAGCTCGGGTAGCGGGGGTGTAGAGACCCAGTACTTC
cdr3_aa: CASSSGSGGVETQYF

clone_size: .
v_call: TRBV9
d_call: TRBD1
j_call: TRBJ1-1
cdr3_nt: TGTGCCAGCAGCGTAGGAGGGGGCGCGTCCACTGAAGCTTTCTTT
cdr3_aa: CASSVGGGASTEAFF

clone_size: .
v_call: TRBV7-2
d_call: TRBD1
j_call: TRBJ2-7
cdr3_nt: TGTGCCAGCAGCTCCGGGACAGGACCCTACGAGCAGTACTTC
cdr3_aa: CASSSGTGPYEQYF

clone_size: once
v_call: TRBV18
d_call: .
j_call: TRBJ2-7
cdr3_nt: TGTGCCAGCTCACTACAGCCCCCAGGTTACGAGCAGTACTTC
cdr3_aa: CASSLQPPGYEQYF

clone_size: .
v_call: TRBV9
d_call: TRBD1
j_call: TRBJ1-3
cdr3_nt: TGTGCCAGCAGCGTAGGACAGGGGGGTTCTGGAAACACCATATATTTT
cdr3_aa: CASSVGQGGSGNTIYF

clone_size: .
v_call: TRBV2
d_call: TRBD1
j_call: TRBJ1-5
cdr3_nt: TGTGCCAGCGCGCCGGGACAGGGTACCAATCAGCCCCAGCATTTT
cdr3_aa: CASAPGQGTNQPQHF

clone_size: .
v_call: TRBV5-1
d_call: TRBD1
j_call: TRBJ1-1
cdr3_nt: TGCGCCAGCAGCTTGGGGACAGGGGGCACTGAAGCTTTCTTT
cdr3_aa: CASSLGTGGTEAFF

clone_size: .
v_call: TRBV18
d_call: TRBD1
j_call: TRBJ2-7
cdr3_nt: TGTGCCAGCTCACCGGGACAGAGAACCTACGAGCAGTACTTC
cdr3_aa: CASSPGQRTYEQYF

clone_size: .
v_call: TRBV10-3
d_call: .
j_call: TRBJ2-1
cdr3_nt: TGTGCCATCAGTGAGCCAGGGGTCTACAATGAGCAGTTCTTC
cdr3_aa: CAISEPGVYNEQFF

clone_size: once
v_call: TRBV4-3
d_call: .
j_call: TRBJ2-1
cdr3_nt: TGCGCCAGCAGCCAAGATGAGGGGGAAGTCTACAATGAGCAGTTCTTC
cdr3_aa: CASSQDEGEVYNEQFF

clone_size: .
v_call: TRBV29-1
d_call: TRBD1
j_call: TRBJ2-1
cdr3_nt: TGCAGCGTTGACTTGGGGACAGATAACAATGAGCAGTTCTTC
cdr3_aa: CSVDLGTDNNEQFF

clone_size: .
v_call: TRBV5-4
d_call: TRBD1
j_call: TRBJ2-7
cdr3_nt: TGTGCCAGCACCTTACAGGGGTCCTCTTGGGACGAGCAGTACTTC
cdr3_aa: CASTLQGSSWDEQYF